This T cell receptor (beta chain) was sequenced for a study of T cell responses to AZD1222 COVID-19 vaccine. The overall study: Timing groups of about 4 and about 12 weeks for second doses were pooled. General study findings and limits: Only a handful of AZD1222 recipients, more than 5 in all, had baseline seropositivity. Variant regions that are unmutated are reportedly the target of nearly half of spike-specific TCRs.

Libraries were prepared by immunoSEQ multiplex PCR; TCRdb keeps only in-frame clonotypes and omits some of them. The sample holds around 100,000 clones; around nine tenths are singletons and the top ten take about 8.7%. Turning to this clone: The target antigen is unknown.

The germline V gene encodes CDR1 SGDLS and CDR2 YYNGEE. V was clipped by 1 base and J by 7 bases; unmatched bases: 20. The CDR3 length is 18 residues. The chain recombines TRBV9 with TRBJ2-7; 7 bases agree with TRBD2. The TCR originated in an adult in good health. The input for sequencing was peripheral blood, taken on day 0 of AZD1222 vaccination. The CDR3 loop reads CASSVSPSGPSSETEQYF. In nucleotides, the CDR3 is TGTGCCAGCAGCGTAAGCCCTAGCGGCCCCTCTTCCGAAACTGAGCAGTACTTC.